Reported below is one T cell receptor (beta chain). This entry comes from a study of cytomegalovirus exposure and HLA in healthy donors. The repertoire was sequenced with immunoSEQ multiplex PCR; TCRdb's copy has only in-frame clones and lacks some. The table lists about 79,000 clones, roughly 93% of them singletons, with around 3.5% in the top ten. Germline CDR1 reads LNHDA; CDR2 reads SQIVND (reference sequence). Trimming took off 9 bases at V and 5 bases at J, with 7 bases between the two ends. The CDR3 is 10 amino acids. The V gene is TRBV19, the J gene TRBJ1-1, with D hard to call. The receptor was derived from a woman in her 30s in good health and CMV-seronegative. Sequences were obtained from PBMCs. CDR3 nucleotide sequence: TGTGCCAGCGGGAGAACTGAAGCTTTCTTT. Its translation: CASGRTEAFF. The full variable domain, completed using reference TRBV19 and TRBJ1-1, is DGGITQSPKYLFRKEGQNVTLSCEQNLNHDAMYWYRQDPGQGLRLIYYSQIVNDFQKGDIAEGYSVSREKKESFPLTVTSAQKNPTAFYLCASGRTEAFFGQGTRLTVV.